The entry below describes one T cell receptor (beta chain). Authors' data handling: Scientists estimated how many nucleated cells there were by amplifying reference gene primers. Repertoires were generated with immunoSEQ multiplex PCR, while TCRdb's copy carries only in-frame clones and drops some. V and J calls and clone size are those listed in that table; D and trimming were worked out from the DNA. In the table there are 200,000 to 250,000 clones, 75% to 90% of which are singletons. Trimming at V came to 5 bases and at J to 7 bases, leaving 11 bases not matched to a gene. CDR3 length: 14 residues. From germline, CDR1 is SGHRS and CDR2 YFSETQ. The source of the sample is a study of blood T cell repertoires in COVID-19. Study-wide context: Spain, Italy and the United States supplied samples that represented acute and convalescent COVID-19.

Source material: peripheral blood. V is TRBV5-1 and J is TRBJ1-2; 7 nucleotides match TRBD1. The clonotype originates from a woman at least 80 years old with COVID-19, enrolled during active disease. The CDR3 sequence: CASSEPGTDTGYTF. The CDR3 DNA sequence: TGCGCCAGCAGTGAACCCGGGACAGATACTGGCTACACCTTC. The full variable domain, completed using reference TRBV5-1 and TRBJ1-2, is KAGVTQTPRYLIKTRGQQVTLSCSPISGHRSVSWYQQTPGQGLQFLFEYFSETQRNKGNFPGRFSGRQFSNSRSEMNVSTLELGDSALYLCASSEPGTDTGYTFGSGTRLTVV.